What follows describes a single T cell receptor (beta chain). Its antigen is currently unknown. PCR used 60 Vbeta primers and 13 Jbeta primers. Per the authors' pipeline: A later analysis tallied about 80 million unique TCR beta chains, 10 million to 12 million of them shared. Sequencing used immunoSEQ multiplex PCR; TCRdb keeps in-frame clones, though not all of them. V and J calls and clone size are given by that table; D and trimming were obtained from the DNA. The sample holds hundreds of thousands of clones, 60% to 80% seen once. Looked up from germline, CDR1 is SQVTM and CDR2 is ANQGSEA. This CDR3 contains 12 residues. V dropped 4 bases and J dropped 7 bases, with 13 bases sitting between them. This record belongs to a study of cytomegalovirus exposure and HLA in healthy donors. Background on the study: Among roughly 190 million T cells, an earlier analysis found roughly 100 million unique TCR beta sequences.

Each donor was healthy, and each was a bone marrow donor. Overall study results and limits: Highly shared sequence variants in one cluster were likely a sequencing artifact.

The sequenced sample was PBMCs. This TCR derives from a male donor in good health and CMV-seronegative. V usage is TRBV29-1 and J usage is TRBJ1-1, with unresolved D. CDR3 nucleotides: TGCAGCGTTGGGCCAACACCAGGTGAAGCTTTCTTT. It translates to CSVGPTPGEAFF.